This T cell receptor beta chain emerged from a study of beta chain features in type 1 diabetes. Turning to the study itself: Cell yields, gender and age were similar in healthy donors and patients. The study's findings and limits: PCR may have favored shorter templates equally in patients and controls. Fewer insertions but more deletions were seen at VDJ junctions in type 1 diabetes patients. A definitive answer on HLA type influencing TCRB rearrangement was not reached here.

Expressed TCRB transcripts were sequenced after all isolated RNA was converted to cDNA. Generated by immunoSEQ multiplex PCR, the TCRdb table keeps only in-frame clones and is missing some. The sample holds approximately 150,000 clones, over 9.5% seen once. This clone was seen more than once but under ten times. The antigen is unknown. The germline gives CDR1 SGDLS, CDR2 YYNGEE. The CDR3 runs to 16 residues. The V gene end was trimmed by 0 bases and the J gene end by 2 bases; junction bases not matched to a gene: 6. This clonotype was obtained from a man between 18 and 29 years old in good health. This chain links TRBV9 with TRBJ2-5; 8 bases agree with TRBD2. The sample comprised naive CD4+ T cells from blood. CDR3 protein: CASSVGVRGGQETQYF. CDR3 nucleotides: TGTGCCAGCAGCGTAGGAGTCCGGGGGGGTCAAGAGACCCAGTACTTC.